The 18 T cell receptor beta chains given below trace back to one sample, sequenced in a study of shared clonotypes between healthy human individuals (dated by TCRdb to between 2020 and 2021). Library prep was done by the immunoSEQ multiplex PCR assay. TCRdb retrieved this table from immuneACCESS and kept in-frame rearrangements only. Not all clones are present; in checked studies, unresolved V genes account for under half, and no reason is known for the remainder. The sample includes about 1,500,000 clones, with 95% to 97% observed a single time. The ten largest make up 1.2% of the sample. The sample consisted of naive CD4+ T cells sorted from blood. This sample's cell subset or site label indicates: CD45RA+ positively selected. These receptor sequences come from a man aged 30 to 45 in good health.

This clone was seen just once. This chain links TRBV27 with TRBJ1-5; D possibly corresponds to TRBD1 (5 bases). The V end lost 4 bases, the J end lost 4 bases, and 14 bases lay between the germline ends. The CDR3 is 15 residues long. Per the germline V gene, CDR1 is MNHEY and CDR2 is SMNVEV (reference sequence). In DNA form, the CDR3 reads TGTGCCAGCAGTTCCCTCGGGGGGGGTAATCAGCCCCAGCATTTT. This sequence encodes CASSSLGGGNQPQHF.

CDR3 in amino acids: CASSFRDREPLAKNIQYF. The CDR3, as DNA: TGTGCCAGCAGCTTCCGGGACAGGGAACCTTTAGCCAAAAACATTCAGTACTTC. The chain has TRBV11-2 and TRBJ2-4; TRBD1 agrees at 9 bases. Looked up from germline, CDR1 is SGHAT and CDR2 is FQNNGV. The CDR3 extends over 18 amino acids. With 3 bases clipped from V and 0 bases from J, the junction kept 9 bases outside the gene matches.

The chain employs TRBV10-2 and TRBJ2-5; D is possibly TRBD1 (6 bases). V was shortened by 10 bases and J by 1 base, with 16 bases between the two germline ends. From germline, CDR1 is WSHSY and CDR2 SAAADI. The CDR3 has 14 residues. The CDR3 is CAIKGRGGQETQYF. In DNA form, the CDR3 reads TGCGCCATCAAAGGACGAGGGGGCCAAGAGACCCAGTACTTC.

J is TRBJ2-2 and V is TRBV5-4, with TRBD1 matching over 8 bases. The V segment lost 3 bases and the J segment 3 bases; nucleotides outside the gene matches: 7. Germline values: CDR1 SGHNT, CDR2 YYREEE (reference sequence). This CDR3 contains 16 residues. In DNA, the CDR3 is TGTGCCAGCAGCTACACAGACAGGGGATACACCGGGGAGCTGTTTTTT. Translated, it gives CASSYTDRGYTGELFF.

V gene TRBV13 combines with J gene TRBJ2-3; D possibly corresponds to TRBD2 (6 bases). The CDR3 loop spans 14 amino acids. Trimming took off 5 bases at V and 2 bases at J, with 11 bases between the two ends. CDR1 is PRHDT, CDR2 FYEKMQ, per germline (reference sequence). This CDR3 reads CASSAGLPTDTQYF. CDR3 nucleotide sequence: TGTGCCAGCAGCGCCGGACTACCCACAGATACGCAGTATTTT.

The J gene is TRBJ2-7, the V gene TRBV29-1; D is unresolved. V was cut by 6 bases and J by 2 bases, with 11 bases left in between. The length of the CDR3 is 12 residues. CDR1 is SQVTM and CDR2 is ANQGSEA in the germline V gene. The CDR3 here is CSVYIGPYEQYF. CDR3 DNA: TGCAGCGTCTATATAGGGCCCTACGAGCAGTACTTC.

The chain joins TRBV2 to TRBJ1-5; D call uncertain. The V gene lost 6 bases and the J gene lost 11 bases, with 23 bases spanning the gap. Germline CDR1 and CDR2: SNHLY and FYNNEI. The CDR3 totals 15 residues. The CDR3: CASREVAAPSSTQHF. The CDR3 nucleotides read TGTGCCAGCAGGGAGGTCGCAGCCCCAAGTTCGACCCAGCATTTT.

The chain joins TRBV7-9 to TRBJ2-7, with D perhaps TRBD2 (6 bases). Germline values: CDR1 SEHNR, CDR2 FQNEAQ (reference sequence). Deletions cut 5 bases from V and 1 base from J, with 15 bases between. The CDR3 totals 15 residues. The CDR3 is CASSLGTGTSYEQYF. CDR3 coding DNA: TGTGCCAGCAGCCTCGGGACTGGGACGTCCTACGAGCAGTACTTC.

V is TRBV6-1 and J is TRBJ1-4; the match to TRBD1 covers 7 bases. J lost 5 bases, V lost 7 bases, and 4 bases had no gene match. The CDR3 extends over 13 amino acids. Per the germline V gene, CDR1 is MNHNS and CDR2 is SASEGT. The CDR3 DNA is TGTGCCAGCACCCGACAGGGAAATGAAAAACTGTTTTTT. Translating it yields CASTRQGNEKLFF.

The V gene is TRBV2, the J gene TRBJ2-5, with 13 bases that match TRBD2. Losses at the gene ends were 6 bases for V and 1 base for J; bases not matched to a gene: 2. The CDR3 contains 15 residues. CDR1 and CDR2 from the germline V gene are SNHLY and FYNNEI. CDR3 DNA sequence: TGTGCCAGCAGCGGGACTAGCGGGACCCAAGAGACCCAGTACTTC. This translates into CASSGTSGTQETQYF.

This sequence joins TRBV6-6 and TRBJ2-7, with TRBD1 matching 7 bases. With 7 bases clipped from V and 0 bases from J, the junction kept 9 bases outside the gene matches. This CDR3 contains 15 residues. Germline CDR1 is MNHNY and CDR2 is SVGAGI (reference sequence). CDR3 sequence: CASIRGSANSYEQYF. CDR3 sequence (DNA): TGTGCCAGCATCAGGGGGAGCGCAAACTCCTACGAGCAGTACTTC.

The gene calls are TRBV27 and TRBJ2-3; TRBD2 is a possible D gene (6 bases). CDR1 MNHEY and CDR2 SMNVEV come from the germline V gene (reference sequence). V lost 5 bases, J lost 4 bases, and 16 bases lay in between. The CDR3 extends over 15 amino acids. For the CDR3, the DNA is TGTGCCAGCAGTCCGGGACTTTTGATGTCAGATACGCAGTATTTT. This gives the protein CASSPGLLMSDTQYF.

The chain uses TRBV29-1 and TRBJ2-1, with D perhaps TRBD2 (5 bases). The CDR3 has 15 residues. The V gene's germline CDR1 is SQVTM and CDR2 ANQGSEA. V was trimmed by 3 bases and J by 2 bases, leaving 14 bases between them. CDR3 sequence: CSVDSGVDAYNEQFF. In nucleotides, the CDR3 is TGCAGCGTTGATTCCGGGGTGGACGCCTACAATGAGCAGTTCTTC.

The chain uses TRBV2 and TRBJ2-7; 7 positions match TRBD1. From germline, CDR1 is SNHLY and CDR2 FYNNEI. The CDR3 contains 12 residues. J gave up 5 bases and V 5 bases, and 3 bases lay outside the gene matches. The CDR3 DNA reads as TGTGCCAGCAGTCGACAGGGAGACGAGCAGTACTTC. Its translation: CASSRQGDEQYF.

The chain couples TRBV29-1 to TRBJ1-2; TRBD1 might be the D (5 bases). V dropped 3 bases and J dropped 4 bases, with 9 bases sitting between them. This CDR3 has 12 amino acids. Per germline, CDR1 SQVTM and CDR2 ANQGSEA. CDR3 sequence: CSVEPQGYGYTF. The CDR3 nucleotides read TGCAGCGTTGAGCCCCAGGGCTATGGCTACACCTTC.

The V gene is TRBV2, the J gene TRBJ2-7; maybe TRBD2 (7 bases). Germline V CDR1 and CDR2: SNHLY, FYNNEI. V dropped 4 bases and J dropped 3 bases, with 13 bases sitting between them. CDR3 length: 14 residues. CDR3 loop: CASSGQGRGYEQYF. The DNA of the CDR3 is TGTGCCAGCAGTGGCCAGGGGAGGGGCTACGAGCAGTACTTC.

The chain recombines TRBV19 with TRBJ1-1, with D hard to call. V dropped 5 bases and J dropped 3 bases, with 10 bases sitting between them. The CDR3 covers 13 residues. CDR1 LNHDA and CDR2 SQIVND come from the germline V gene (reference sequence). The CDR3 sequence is CASSLRRYTEAFF. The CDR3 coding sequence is TGTGCCAGTAGTCTCCGACGGTACACTGAAGCTTTCTTT.

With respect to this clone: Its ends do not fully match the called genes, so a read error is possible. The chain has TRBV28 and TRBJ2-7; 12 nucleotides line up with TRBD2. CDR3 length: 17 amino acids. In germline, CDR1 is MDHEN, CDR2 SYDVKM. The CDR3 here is CASSLKGATSGRYAQYF. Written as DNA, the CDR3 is TGTGCCAGCAGTTTAAAGGGGGCAACTAGCGGGAGGTACGCGCAGTACTTC.